The clone carrying this TCR beta chain was found a few times. Its cognate antigen is unknown. This record belongs to a study of cytomegalovirus exposure and HLA in healthy donors. General study findings and limits: Clonal expansion, a later analysis showed, was greater in HLA-associated TCR beta chains than in equally common others.

Primers: 60 Vbeta forward and 13 Jbeta reverse. The data were produced by immunoSEQ multiplex PCR, yet TCRdb's version contains in-frame clones alone and is incomplete. The table includes about 98,000 clones, about two thirds detected once. The CDR3 consists of 16 residues. Germline V gene data show CDR1 as SEHNR and CDR2 as FQNEAQ (reference sequence). Trimming stripped 0 bases from V and 7 bases from J, with 15 bases between. The specimen sequenced was PBMCs. This TCR was sampled from a man in his fifties in good health and CMV-seronegative. The chain has TRBV7-9 and TRBJ2-2, with a weak D call TRBD1 (7 bases). The CDR3 sequence is CASSLAAGGTGGELFF. Here the CDR3 DNA reads TGTGCCAGCAGCTTAGCGGCAGGGGGGACCGGCGGGGAGCTGTTTTTT.